A single sample is the source of the 27 T cell receptor beta chains below, sequenced in a study of shared clonotypes between healthy human individuals. Sequencing used immunoSEQ multiplex PCR; TCRdb keeps in-frame clones, though not all of them. Of about 680,000 clones listed, about 91% were seen once; the top ten hold about a quarter. Naive CD8 cells comprised CD45RO-negative, CCR7-positively selected cells, excluding terminally differentiated effector memory CD45RA+ cells. What was sequenced was naive CD8+ T cells sorted from blood. The origin of the receptors is a young man in good health.

This rearrangement joins TRBV15 to TRBJ2-4; D gene unclear. The CDR3 length is 13 residues. In germline, CDR1 is LNHNV, CDR2 YYDKDF (reference sequence). The V end was cut by 5 bases, the J end by 1 base, with 6 bases between. The CDR3, as DNA: TGTGCCACCAGCGGCATGGCCAAAAACATTCAGTACTTC. Translating gives CATSGMAKNIQYF.

The V gene is TRBV5-4, the J gene TRBJ2-1, with D unclear. The germline V gene has CDR1 SGHNT and CDR2 YYREEE (reference sequence). Trimming took 2 bases from V and 6 from J, leaving 6 bases between them. CDR3 length: 12 residues. The CDR3 DNA reads TGTGCCAGCAGCTTCGCTAGCAATGAGCAGTTCTTC. This sequence encodes CASSFASNEQFF.

V is TRBV28 and J is TRBJ1-1; D unresolved. V was shortened by 6 bases and J by 1 base, with 9 bases between the two germline ends. CDR1 and CDR2 (germline): MDHEN, SYDVKM. The CDR3 loop spans 13 amino acids. In nucleotides, the CDR3 is TGTGCCAGCAGGAACGGGCCGAACACTGAAGCTTTCTTT. Translation gives CASRNGPNTEAFF.

The chain employs TRBV10-2 and TRBJ2-3; maybe TRBD2 (6 bases). There are 14 residues in the CDR3. Trimming cost V 5 bases and J 1 base, with 10 bases left between them. CDR1 WSHSY and CDR2 SAAADI come from the germline V gene. The CDR3 reads CASSLLAGTDTQYF. The DNA for the CDR3 is TGCGCCAGCAGTCTACTAGCTGGCACAGATACGCAGTATTTT.

This clone occurred once. This sequence joins TRBV6-1 and TRBJ1-5; no reliable D call. Trimming pared 0 bases from V and 9 bases from J, leaving 12 bases between. Germline loops: CDR1 MNHNS, CDR2 SASEGT. The CDR3 sequence is 14 residues long. The DNA of the CDR3 is TGTGCCAGCAGTGAAGCTGTTGGGGTTAGGCCCCAGCATTTT. Its protein product is CASSEAVGVRPQHF.

This chain links TRBV4-1 with TRBJ2-7; 10 nucleotides match TRBD2. CDR1 is MGHRA, CDR2 YSYEKL, per germline. This CDR3 has 15 amino acids. The J segment lost 3 bases and the V segment lost 3 bases, leaving 5 bases of the junction unmatched. In nucleotides, the CDR3 is TGCGCCAGCAGCCAGATCTGGACTAGCGGCTACGAGCAGTACTTC. This gives the protein CASSQIWTSGYEQYF.

The CDR3, as DNA: TGCGCCAGCTGGATCCGCGAGGGGAACAGGAATGAGCAGTTCTTC. Its translation is CASWIREGNRNEQFF. The chain couples TRBV5-1 to TRBJ2-1; D may correspond to TRBD1 or TRBD2 (5 bases each). Per germline, CDR1 SGHRS and CDR2 YFSETQ. This CDR3 is 15 amino acids long. Deletions cut 7 bases from V and 7 bases from J, with 21 bases between. The full variable domain, rest sourced from reference TRBV5-1 and TRBJ2-1, is KAGVTQTPRYLIKTRGQQVTLSCSPISGHRSVSWYQQTPGQGLQFLFEYFSETQRNKGNFPGRFSGRQFSNSRSEMNVSTLELGDSALYLCASWIREGNRNEQFFGPGTRLTVL.

The genes are TRBV5-1 and TRBJ2-7, with D possibly matching TRBD1 (5 bases). V gave up 0 bases and J gave up 2 bases, with 9 bases separating them. CDR3 length: 14 residues. Germline-derived CDR1 and CDR2 are SGHRS and YFSETQ. DNA for the CDR3: TGCGCCAGCAGCTTGGAGGGGCCACCCTACGAGCAGTACTTC. It specifies CASSLEGPPYEQYF.

This chain uses TRBV7-7 with TRBJ2-1; D is unresolved. The CDR3 extends over 13 amino acids. Deletions cut 1 base from V and 6 bases from J, with 7 bases between. CDR1 and CDR2 (germline): SSHAT, FNYEAQ (reference sequence). The CDR3: CASSLDWGNEQFF. CDR3 coding DNA: TGTGCCAGCAGCTTAGACTGGGGCAATGAGCAGTTCTTC. Looking up the rest from reference TRBV7-7 and TRBJ2-1 gives the full variable domain: GAGVSQSPRYKVTKRGQDVTLRCDPISSHATLYWYQQALGQGPEFLTYFNYEAQPDKSGLPSDRFSAERPEGSISTLTIQRTEQRDSAMYRCASSLDWGNEQFFGPGTRLTVL.

The genes are TRBV5-1 and TRBJ2-3; 16 bases map to TRBD2. Germline trimming cut 0 bases from V and 4 bases from J; bases unmatched to any gene: 8. The CDR3 is 19 amino acids. Germline CDR1 reads SGHRS; CDR2 reads YFSETQ. The CDR3 DNA reads as TGCGCCAGCAGCTTGGCAGGGACTAGCGGGAGGGGGACCTCAGATACGCAGTATTTT. Translating it yields CASSLAGTSGRGTSDTQYF.

This chain links TRBV14 with TRBJ2-6; D not certain. The CDR3 sequence is 13 residues long. V lost 5 bases to trimming and J lost 4 bases, with 6 bases between them. Germline V gives CDR1 SGHDN, CDR2 FVKESK. Written as DNA, the CDR3 is TGTGCCAGCAGCAGGTCAGGGGCCAACGTCCTGACTTTC. Translation: CASSRSGANVLTF.

The chain couples TRBV5-5 to TRBJ2-2; TRBD2 agrees at 14 bases. Germline CDR1 and CDR2: SGHKS and YYEKEE (reference sequence). V shed 4 bases and J 5 bases; nucleotides not matched to a gene: 7. The CDR3 covers 17 residues. This CDR3 is CASSGGLAGERTGELFF. For the CDR3, the DNA is TGTGCCAGCAGCGGGGGACTAGCGGGAGAGAGGACCGGGGAGCTGTTTTTT.

The rearrangement joins TRBV4-1 to TRBJ2-3; D perhaps matches TRBD2 (6 bases). V was cut by 3 bases and J by 7 bases, with 23 bases left in between. The CDR3 covers 17 residues. CDR1 is MGHRA and CDR2 is YSYEKL in the germline V gene. The CDR3 region has the DNA TGCGCCAGCAGCCATCCCACCGGGACTTCTCCCCATTATACGCAGTATTTT. This gives the protein CASSHPTGTSPHYTQYF.

The rearrangement joins TRBV27 to TRBJ1-5; 9 positions agree with TRBD1. Per the germline V gene, CDR1 is MNHEY and CDR2 is SMNVEV (reference sequence). J gave up 0 bases and V 5 bases, and 2 bases lay outside the gene matches. This CDR3 is built from 15 residues. The DNA of the CDR3 is TGTGCCAGCAGTGGACAGGGGAATAGCAATCAGCCCCAGCATTTT. It translates to CASSGQGNSNQPQHF.

The CDR3 region is CASRSAGSTDTQYF. CDR3 bases: TGTGCCAGCAGGAGCGCAGGAAGCACAGATACGCAGTATTTT. V and J are TRBV25-1 and TRBJ2-3; the D is unclear. Germline CDR1 MGHDK, CDR2 SYGVNS. Trimming shortened V by 6 bases and J by 0 bases, and 10 bases separated the two germline ends. This CDR3 region has 14 residues.

The chain has TRBV7-8 and TRBJ1-5, with D possibly TRBD1 on 6 matching bases. Deletions cut 1 base from V and 3 bases from J, with 10 bases between. The germline CDR1 and CDR2 sequences are SGHVS and FQNEAQ. This CDR3 spans 15 amino acids. CDR3 amino acids: CASSLGGGYNQPQHF. The CDR3 DNA is TGTGCCAGCAGCTTAGGAGGGGGGTACAATCAGCCCCAGCATTTT.

This clone was seen more than once but under ten times. The gene calls are TRBV13 and TRBJ2-7; 9 bases line up with TRBD1. This CDR3 spans 14 amino acids. V trimming: 5 bases; J trimming: 6 bases; junction bases outside the gene matches: 8. Germline loops: CDR1 PRHDT, CDR2 FYEKMQ (reference sequence). The CDR3 protein is CASSTGTGSSEQYF. The CDR3 coding sequence is TGTGCCAGCAGCACCGGGACAGGGTCCAGCGAGCAGTACTTC. Complete variable domain (other parts from reference TRBV13 and TRBJ2-7): AAGVIQSPRHLIKEKRETATLKCYPIPRHDTVYWYQQGPGQDPQFLISFYEKMQSDKGSIPDRFSAQQFSDYHSELNMSSLELGDSALYFCASSTGTGSSEQYFGPGTRLTVT.

The chain combines TRBV27 with TRBJ2-7; D is possibly TRBD2 (6 bases). Germline values: CDR1 MNHEY, CDR2 SMNVEV (reference sequence). Between the trimmed V and J ends, which lost 3 bases and 2 bases, there was a span of 20 bases. The CDR3 runs to 17 residues. The CDR3 DNA is TGTGCCAGCAGTTTTGGTAGCGGTACATCCTCAGCCTACGAGCAGTACTTC. Its protein product is CASSFGSGTSSAYEQYF.

This clone was counted a single time. The genes are TRBV29-1 and TRBJ2-3; 9 bases are a match to TRBD2. Germline lookup yields CDR1 SQVTM and CDR2 ANQGSEA. The V and J ends lost 4 bases and 0 bases, in that order; junction bases with no gene match: 11. CDR3 length equals 17 residues. The CDR3 DNA reads as TGCAGCGTTGGGGCCGGGGAAGCGGGAGGTAGCACAGATACGCAGTATTTT. Amino acids: CSVGAGEAGGSTDTQYF.

V usage is TRBV23-1 and J usage is TRBJ2-7; TRBD2 aligns across 10 bases. TRBV23-1 is annotated as an ORF whose role is uncertain. After removal of 0 bases from V and 4 bases from J, the junction contained 9 bases not matched to a gene. There are 17 residues in the CDR3. The CDR3 protein is CASSQSSSGSTLYEQYF. CDR3 DNA: TGCGCCAGCAGTCAATCCTCTAGCGGGAGTACTCTTTACGAGCAGTACTTC.

This clone was recorded only once. This sequence joins TRBV19 and TRBJ2-7; D not resolved. Germline CDR1 reads LNHDA; CDR2 reads SQIVND (reference sequence). V dropped 1 base and J dropped 1 base, with 11 bases sitting between them. The CDR3 consists of 15 residues. Here the CDR3 DNA reads TGTGCCAGTAGTATAGTAGGGTCGGCATCCTACGAGCAGTACTTC. This encodes CASSIVGSASYEQYF.

The V call is TRBV11-2, the J call TRBJ2-1; 13 bases are shared with TRBD2. The trim removed 5 bases at V and 1 base at J, leaving 5 bases unmatched. CDR1 and CDR2 (germline): SGHAT, FQNNGV. The CDR3 contains 17 residues. CDR3 sequence: CASSPGTSGISYNEQFF. CDR3 coding DNA: TGTGCCAGCAGCCCAGGGACTAGCGGGATATCCTACAATGAGCAGTTCTTC. The full variable domain, with the rest looked up from reference TRBV11-2 and TRBJ2-1, is EAGVAQSPRYKIIEKRQSVAFWCNPISGHATLYWYQQILGQGPKLLIQFQNNGVVDDSQLPKDRFSAERLKGVDSTLKIQPAKLEDSAVYLCASSPGTSGISYNEQFFGPGTRLTVL.

This chain connects TRBV27 to TRBJ2-7; 8 nucleotides agree with TRBD1. In germline, CDR1 is MNHEY, CDR2 SMNVEV (reference sequence). This CDR3 has 15 residues. Trimming cost V 5 bases and J 3 bases; bases outside gene matches: 9. For the CDR3, the DNA is TGTGCCAGCAGTCCCGGACAGGGTAGTCTCTACGAGCAGTACTTC. Translation: CASSPGQGSLYEQYF.

Points on this clone: This same CDR3 is encoded by further DNA sequences in the sample. The chain combines TRBV9 with TRBJ2-3; TRBD2 matches 10 bases. The CDR3 spans 16 residues. Germline V gene data show CDR1 as SGDLS and CDR2 as YYNGEE. The V and J ends lost 4 bases and 4 bases, in that order; junction bases with no gene match: 9. Here the CDR3 reads CASSPRAGGPADTQYF. The DNA of the CDR3 is TGTGCCAGCAGCCCCAGAGCGGGAGGGCCGGCAGATACGCAGTATTTT.

The genes are TRBV27 and TRBJ1-2, with 7 bases matching TRBD1. Germline values: CDR1 MNHEY, CDR2 SMNVEV (reference sequence). This CDR3 is built from 13 residues. Losses at the gene ends were 6 bases for V and 1 base for J; bases not matched to a gene: 2. This CDR3 is CASSGQDNYGYTF. The CDR3 nucleotides read TGTGCCAGCAGCGGACAGGATAACTATGGCTACACCTTC.

A note on this clone: Other DNA sequences within the sample encode an identical CDR3. V and J are TRBV19 and TRBJ2-7; no firm D call. Trimming took off 2 bases at V and 1 base at J, with 9 bases between the two ends. Looked up from germline, CDR1 is LNHDA and CDR2 is SQIVND (reference sequence). CDR3 length: 14 amino acids. The CDR3 sequence: CASSISGSSYEQYF. Here the CDR3 DNA reads TGTGCCAGTAGTATATCGGGTTCATCCTACGAGCAGTACTTC.

This clone has only one observation. The chain joins TRBV27 to TRBJ2-5, with 11 bases matching TRBD1. With V trimmed by 3 bases and J by 5 bases, 5 bases remained unmatched. This CDR3 is built from 15 residues. The V gene's germline CDR1 is MNHEY and CDR2 SMNVEV (reference sequence). The CDR3 sequence is CASSFGTGGLETQYF. CDR3 sequence (DNA): TGTGCCAGCAGTTTCGGGACAGGGGGGCTGGAGACCCAGTACTTC.